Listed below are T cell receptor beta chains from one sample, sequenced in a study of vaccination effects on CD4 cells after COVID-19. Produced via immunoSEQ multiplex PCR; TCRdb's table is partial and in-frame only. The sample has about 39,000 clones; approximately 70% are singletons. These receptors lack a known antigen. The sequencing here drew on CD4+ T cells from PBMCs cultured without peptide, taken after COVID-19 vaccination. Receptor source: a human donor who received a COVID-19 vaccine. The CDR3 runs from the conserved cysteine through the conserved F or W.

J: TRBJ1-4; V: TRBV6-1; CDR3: CASSVQPVATNEKLFF
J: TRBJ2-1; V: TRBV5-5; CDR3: CASSSAGAGGYNEQFF
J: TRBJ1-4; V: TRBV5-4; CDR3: CASRPDRFEEKLFF
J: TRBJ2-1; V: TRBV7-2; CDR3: CASSLETRAGGVEQFF
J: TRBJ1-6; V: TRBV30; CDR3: CAWNRQGRTPLHF
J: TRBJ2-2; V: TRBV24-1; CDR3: CATSDPAGTANTGELFF
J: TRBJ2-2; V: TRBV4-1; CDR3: CASSREWGGGTGELFF
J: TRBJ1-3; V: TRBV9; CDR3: CASSVGRHSGNTIYF
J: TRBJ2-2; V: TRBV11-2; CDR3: CASRVDFRGRVNTGELFF
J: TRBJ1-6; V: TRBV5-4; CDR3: CASSSGTGYNSPLHF
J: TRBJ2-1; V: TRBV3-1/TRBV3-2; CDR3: CASSQAGSYNEQFF
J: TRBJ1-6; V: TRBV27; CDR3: CASRWEPLNNSPLHF
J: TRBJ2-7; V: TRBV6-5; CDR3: CASTRTGSEQYF
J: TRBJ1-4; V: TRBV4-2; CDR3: CASSHEGQDVEKLFF
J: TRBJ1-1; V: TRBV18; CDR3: CASSPQGTGTEAFF
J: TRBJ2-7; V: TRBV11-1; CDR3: CASSLFDTYEQYF
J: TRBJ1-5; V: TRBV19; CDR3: CASTRPNSNQPQHF
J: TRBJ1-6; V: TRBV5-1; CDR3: CASNLMGGDNSPLHF
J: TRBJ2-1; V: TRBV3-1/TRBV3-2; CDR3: CASSQDGLAGPNRGQFF
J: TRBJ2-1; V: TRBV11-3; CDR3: CASSPNYAFYNEQFF
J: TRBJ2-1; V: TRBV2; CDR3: CASSGLAGRNEQFF
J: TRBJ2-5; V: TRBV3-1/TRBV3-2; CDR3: CASSQGSPFQETQYF
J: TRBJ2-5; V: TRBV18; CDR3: CASSRDRQETQYF
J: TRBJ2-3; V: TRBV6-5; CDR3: CASSNTDTQYF
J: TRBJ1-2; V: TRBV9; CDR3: CASSVALGHQGGYTF
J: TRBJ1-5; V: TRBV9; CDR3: CASSVDGDSNQPQHF
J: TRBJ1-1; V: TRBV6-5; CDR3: CASSYTTGPEAFF
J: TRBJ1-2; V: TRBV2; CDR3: CASSVQGLIYGYTF
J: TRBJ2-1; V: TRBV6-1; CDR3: CASSEVSGSVVGEQFF
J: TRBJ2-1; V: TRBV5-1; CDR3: CASSFTSGSYEQFF
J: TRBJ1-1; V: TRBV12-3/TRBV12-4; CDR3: CASSPFGDTEAFF
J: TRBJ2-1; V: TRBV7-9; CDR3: CASSLTLSSPPYNEQFF
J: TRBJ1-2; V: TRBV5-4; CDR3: CASSPYRRTGDYGYTF